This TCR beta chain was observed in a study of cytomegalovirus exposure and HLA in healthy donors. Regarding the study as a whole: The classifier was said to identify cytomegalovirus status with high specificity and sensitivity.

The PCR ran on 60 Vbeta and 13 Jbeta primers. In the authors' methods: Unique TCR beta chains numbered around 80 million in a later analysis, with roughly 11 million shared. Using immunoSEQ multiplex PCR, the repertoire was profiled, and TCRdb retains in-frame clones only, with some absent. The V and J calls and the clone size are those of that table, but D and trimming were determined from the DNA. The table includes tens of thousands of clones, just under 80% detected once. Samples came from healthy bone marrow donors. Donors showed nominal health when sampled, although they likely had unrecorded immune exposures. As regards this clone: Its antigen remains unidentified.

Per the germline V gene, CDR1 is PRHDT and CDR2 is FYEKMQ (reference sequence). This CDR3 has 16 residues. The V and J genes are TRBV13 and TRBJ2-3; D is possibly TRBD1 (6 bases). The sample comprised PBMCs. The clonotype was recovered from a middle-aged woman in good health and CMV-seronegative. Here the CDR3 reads CATAFRQGHSTDTQYF. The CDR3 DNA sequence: TGTGCTACAGCATTTCGTCAGGGACATAGCACAGATACGCAGTATTTT.